The entry that follows covers one T cell receptor (beta chain) sequence. The antigen remains undetermined. This entry belongs to a study of T-cell reconstitution after alpha-beta-depleted transplantation in children. The TCRbeta library incorporated unique molecular identifiers. TCRdb itself ran the PCR reads through MiXCR, one entry per CDR3 protein. Of fewer than 550,000 distinct CDR3 sequences in the sample, approximately 10% are singletons; the top ten hold around 13%. Per germline, CDR1 MNHNS and CDR2 SASEGT. The CDR3 length is 15 residues. Losses at the gene ends were 6 bases for V and 2 bases for J; bases not matched to a gene: 6. General study findings and limits: It was reported that alpha-beta T cells came from several hundred expanded graft clones (about two months after transplant).

Here the sequenced sample was PBMCs, mostly from graft donor cells, taken 180 days after TCRalphabeta/CD19-depleted stem cell transplant. This receptor was taken from a female patient aged 2-10 years who had a stem cell transplant for aplastic anemia, so the T cells may come from the graft donor. The chain combines TRBV6-1 with TRBJ2-2; 7 nucleotides line up with TRBD2. The CDR3 DNA follows: TGTGCCAGCAGCGGGGACTACCGAAACACCGGGGAGCTGTTTTTT. Translation gives CASSGDYRNTGELFF.